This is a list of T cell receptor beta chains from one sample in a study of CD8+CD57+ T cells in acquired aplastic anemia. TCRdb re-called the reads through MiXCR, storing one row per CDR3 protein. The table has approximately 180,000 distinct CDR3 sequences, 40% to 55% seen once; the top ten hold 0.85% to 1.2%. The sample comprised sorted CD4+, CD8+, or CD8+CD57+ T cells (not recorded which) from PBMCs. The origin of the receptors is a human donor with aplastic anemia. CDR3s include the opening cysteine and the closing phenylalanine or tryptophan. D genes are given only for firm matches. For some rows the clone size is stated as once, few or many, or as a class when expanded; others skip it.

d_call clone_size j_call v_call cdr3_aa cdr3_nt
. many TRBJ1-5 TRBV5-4 CASSLGPLREILAGQPQHF TGTGCCAGCAGCTTGGGACCTCTCCGGGAAATACTCGCGGGGCAGCCCCAGCATTTT
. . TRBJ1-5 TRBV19 CASSPGVAQPQHF TGTGCCAGTAGCCCAGGGGTGGCTCAGCCCCAGCATTTT
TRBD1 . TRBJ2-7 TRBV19 CAWSSVGQGVKYEQYF TGTGCCTGGAGTTCCGTGGGTCAGGGGGTCAAATACGAGCAGTACTTC
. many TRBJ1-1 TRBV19 CASSIGGQINTEAFF TGTGCCAGTAGTATAGGAGGACAGATTAACACTGAAGCTTTCTTT
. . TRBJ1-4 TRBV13 CASSDGEVNEKLFF TGTGCCAGCAGCGACGGGGAGGTAAATGAAAAACTGTTTTTT
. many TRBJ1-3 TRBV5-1 CASSPGGGLSGNTIYF TGCGCCAGCAGCCCCGGCGGAGGGTTGTCGGGAAACACCATATATTTT
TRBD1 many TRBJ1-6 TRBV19 CASRRQGATDNSPLHF TGTGCCAGTAGACGACAGGGGGCGACCGATAATTCACCCCTCCACTTT
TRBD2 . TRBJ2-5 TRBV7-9 CATTSGRAYQETQYF TGTGCCACTACAAGCGGGAGGGCTTATCAAGAGACCCAGTACTTC
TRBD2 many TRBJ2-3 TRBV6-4 CASSETSADTQYF TGTGCCAGCAGTGAAACTAGCGCCGATACGCAGTATTTT
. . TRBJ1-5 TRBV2 CASSELRGNQPQHF TGTGCCAGCAGTGAATTGCGTGGCAATCAGCCCCAGCATTTT
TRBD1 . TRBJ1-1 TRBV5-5 CASSLGQVGTEAFF TGTGCCAGCAGCCTGGGACAGGTGGGCACTGAAGCTTTCTTT
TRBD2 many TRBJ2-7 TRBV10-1 CASRRLAGDLEQYF TGCGCCAGTAGGCGACTAGCGGGGGACCTCGAGCAGTACTTC
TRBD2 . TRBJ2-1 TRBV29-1 CSVGTSGTNEQFF TGCAGCGTTGGGACTAGCGGGACTAATGAGCAGTTCTTC
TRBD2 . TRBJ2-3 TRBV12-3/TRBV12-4 CASSLMGLAGGHVNTQYF TGTGCCAGCAGTTTAATGGGACTAGCGGGGGGGCATGTGAATACGCAGTATTTT
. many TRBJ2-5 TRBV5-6 CASSLAGLGLETQYF TGTGCCAGCAGCTTGGCGGGCCTAGGCCTGGAGACCCAGTACTTC
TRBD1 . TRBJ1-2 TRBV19 CASSWTGWDGYTF TGTGCCAGTAGTTGGACAGGTTGGGATGGCTACACCTTC
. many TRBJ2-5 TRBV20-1 CSARDTTAAAETQYF TGCAGTGCTAGAGATACCACTGCCGCGGCAGAGACCCAGTACTTC
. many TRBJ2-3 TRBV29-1 CSAKRKGSSSTDTQYF TGCAGCGCTAAGAGGAAGGGGTCCTCTAGCACAGATACGCAGTATTTT
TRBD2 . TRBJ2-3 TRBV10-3 CAISESRLAGEWDTQYF TGTGCCATCAGTGAGTCCAGACTAGCGGGCGAATGGGATACGCAGTATTTT
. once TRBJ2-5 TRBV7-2 CASSFLPGVQETQYF TGTGCCAGCAGCTTCCTTCCAGGGGTTCAAGAGACCCAGTACTTC
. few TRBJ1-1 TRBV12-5 CASGLVLAGDTEAFF TGTGCTAGTGGTTTGGTTCTGGCGGGGGACACTGAAGCTTTCTTT
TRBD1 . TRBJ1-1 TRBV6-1 CASIRQGGTTEAFF TGTGCCAGCATCCGACAGGGCGGGACCACTGAAGCTTTCTTT
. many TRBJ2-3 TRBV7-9 CASSLGESTDTQYF TGTGCCAGCAGCTTGGGGGAAAGCACAGATACGCAGTATTTT
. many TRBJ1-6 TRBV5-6 CASYPFDSGGNSPLHF TGTGCCAGCTACCCTTTTGACAGCGGAGGGAATTCACCCCTCCACTTT
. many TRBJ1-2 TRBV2 CASSEESKVYGYTF TGTGCCAGCAGTGAGGAGAGCAAAGTCTATGGCTACACCTTC